This T cell receptor beta chain is from a study of cytomegalovirus exposure and HLA in healthy donors. General observations from the study: In an earlier analysis, most TCR beta V segments were productive about 90% or about 30% of the time. Rare TCR sequences dominated, though some public TCRs recurred in many donors. Further analysis was carried out later, and it showed several of the most significant clusters appearing linked to common viral pathogens.

Primers included in the PCR were 60 Vbeta and 13 Jbeta primers. Generated by immunoSEQ multiplex PCR, the TCRdb table keeps only in-frame clones and is missing some. The listing records some 200,000 clones. On this clone itself: Its specificity is not known.

The CDR3 consists of 14 residues. CDR1 and CDR2 from the germline V gene are SQVTM and ANQGSEA. V shed 5 bases and J shed 4 bases, with 17 bases lying between them. The receptor's source is a man younger than 45 in good health and CMV-seronegative. Sequenced input: PBMCs. V is TRBV29-1 and J is TRBJ1-2, with D perhaps matching TRBD1 (6 bases). The CDR3 is CSVPDQGGIYGYTF. CDR3 coding DNA: TGCAGCGTTCCGGACCAAGGGGGAATCTATGGCTACACCTTC.